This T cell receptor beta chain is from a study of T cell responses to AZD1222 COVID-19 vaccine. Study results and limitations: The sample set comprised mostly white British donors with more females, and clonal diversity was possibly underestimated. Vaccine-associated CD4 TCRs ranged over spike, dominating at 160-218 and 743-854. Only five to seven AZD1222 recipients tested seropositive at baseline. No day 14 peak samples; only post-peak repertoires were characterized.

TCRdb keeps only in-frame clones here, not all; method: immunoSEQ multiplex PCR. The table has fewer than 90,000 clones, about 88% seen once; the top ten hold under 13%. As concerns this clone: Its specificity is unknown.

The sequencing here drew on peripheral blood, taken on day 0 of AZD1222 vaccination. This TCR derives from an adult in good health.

CDR3 sequence reads: CASSRTQGSIATNEKLFF. In DNA, the CDR3 is TGTGCCAGCAGCCGGACACAGGGTTCCATTGCGACTAATGAAAAACTGTTTTTT. The chain has TRBV7-9 and TRBJ1-4; the D gene is possibly TRBD1 (6 bases). The ends were cut back, 5 bases at V and 2 bases at J, with 21 bases in the middle. The CDR3 spans 18 residues. From germline, CDR1 is SEHNR and CDR2 FQNEAQ (reference sequence).